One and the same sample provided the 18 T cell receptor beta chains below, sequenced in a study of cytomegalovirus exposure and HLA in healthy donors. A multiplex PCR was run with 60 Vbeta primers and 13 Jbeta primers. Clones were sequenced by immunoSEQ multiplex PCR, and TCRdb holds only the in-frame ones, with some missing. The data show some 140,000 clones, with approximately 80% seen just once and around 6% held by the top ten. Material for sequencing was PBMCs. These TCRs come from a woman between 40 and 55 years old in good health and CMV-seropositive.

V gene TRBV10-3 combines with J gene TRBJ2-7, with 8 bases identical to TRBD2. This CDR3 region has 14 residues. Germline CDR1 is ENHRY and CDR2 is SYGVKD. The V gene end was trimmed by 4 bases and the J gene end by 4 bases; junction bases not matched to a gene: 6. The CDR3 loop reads CAISAAGGSYEQYF. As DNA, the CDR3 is TGTGCCATCAGTGCGGCGGGAGGTAGTTACGAGCAGTACTTC.

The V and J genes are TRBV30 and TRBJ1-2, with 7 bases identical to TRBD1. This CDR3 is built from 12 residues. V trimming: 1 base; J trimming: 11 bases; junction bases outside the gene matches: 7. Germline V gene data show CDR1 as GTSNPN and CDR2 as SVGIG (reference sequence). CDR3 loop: CAWSEGDSLYTF. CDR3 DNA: TGTGCCTGGAGTGAGGGGGACAGCCTTTACACCTTC.

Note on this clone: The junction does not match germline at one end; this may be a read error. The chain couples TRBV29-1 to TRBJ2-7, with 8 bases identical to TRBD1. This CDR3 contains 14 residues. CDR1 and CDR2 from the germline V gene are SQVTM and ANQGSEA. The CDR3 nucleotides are TGCAGCGTCCAGTTCCAGGGGGCCGTCGGCGAGCGGTACTTC. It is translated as CSVQFQGAVGERYF.

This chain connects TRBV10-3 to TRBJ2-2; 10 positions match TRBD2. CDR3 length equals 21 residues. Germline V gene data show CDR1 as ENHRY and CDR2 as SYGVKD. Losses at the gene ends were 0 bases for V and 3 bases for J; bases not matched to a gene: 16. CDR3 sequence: CAISESGAPQPSGSDTGELFF. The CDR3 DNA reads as TGTGCCATCAGTGAGTCGGGAGCGCCCCAACCTAGCGGGAGTGACACCGGGGAGCTGTTTTTT.

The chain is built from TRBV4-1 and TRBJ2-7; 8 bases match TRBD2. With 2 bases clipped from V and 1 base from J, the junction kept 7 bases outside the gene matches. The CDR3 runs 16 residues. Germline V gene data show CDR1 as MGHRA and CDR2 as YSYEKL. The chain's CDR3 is CASSQLSGSVSYEQYF. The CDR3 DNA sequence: TGCGCCAGCAGCCAATTGAGCGGGAGCGTTTCCTACGAGCAGTACTTC.

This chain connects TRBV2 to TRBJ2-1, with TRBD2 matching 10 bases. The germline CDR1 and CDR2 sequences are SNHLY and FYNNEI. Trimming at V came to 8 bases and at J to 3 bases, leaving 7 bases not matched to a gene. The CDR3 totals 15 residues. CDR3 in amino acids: CASGVGTSVYNEQFF. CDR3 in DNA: TGTGCCAGCGGGGTGGGGACTAGCGTCTACAATGAGCAGTTCTTC.

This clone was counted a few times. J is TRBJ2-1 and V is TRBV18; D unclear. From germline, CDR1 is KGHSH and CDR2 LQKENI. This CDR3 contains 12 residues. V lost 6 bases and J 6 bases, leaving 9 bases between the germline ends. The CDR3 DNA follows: TGTGCCAGCTCTCCATATAGCAATGAGCAGTTCTTC. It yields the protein CASSPYSNEQFF.

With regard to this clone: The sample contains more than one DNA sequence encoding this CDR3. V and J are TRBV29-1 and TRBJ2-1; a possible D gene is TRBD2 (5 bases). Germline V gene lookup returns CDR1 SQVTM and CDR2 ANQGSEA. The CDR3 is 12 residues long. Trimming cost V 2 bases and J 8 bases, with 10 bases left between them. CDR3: CSVERGSDEQFF. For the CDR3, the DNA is TGCAGCGTTGAACGGGGTAGTGATGAGCAGTTCTTC.

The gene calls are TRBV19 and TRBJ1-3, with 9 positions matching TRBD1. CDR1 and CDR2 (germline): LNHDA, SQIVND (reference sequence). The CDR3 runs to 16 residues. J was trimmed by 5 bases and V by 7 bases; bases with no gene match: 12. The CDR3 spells CASTLLPGQGRNTIYF. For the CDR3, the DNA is TGTGCCAGTACCCTACTACCGGGACAGGGAAGAAACACCATATATTTT. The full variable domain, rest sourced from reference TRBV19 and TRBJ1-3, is DGGITQSPKYLFRKEGQNVTLSCEQNLNHDAMYWYRQDPGQGLRLIYYSQIVNDFQKGDIAEGYSVSREKKESFPLTVTSAQKNPTAFYLCASTLLPGQGRNTIYFGEGSWLTVV.

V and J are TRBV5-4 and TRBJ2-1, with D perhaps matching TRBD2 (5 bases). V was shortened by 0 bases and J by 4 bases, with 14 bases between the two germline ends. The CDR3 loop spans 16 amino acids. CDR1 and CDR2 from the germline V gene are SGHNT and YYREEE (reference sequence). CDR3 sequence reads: CASSLEAEVLYNEQFF. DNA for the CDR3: TGTGCCAGCAGCTTGGAGGCGGAGGTCCTATACAATGAGCAGTTCTTC.

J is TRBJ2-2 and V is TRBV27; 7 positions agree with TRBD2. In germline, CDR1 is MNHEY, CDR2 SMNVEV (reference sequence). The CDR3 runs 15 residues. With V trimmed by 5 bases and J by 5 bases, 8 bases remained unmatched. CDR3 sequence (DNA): TGTGCCAGCAGTCCAGGACTAGGAAGGACCGGGGAGCTGTTTTTT. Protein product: CASSPGLGRTGELFF.

CDR3 region: CASREVSGTGELFF. CDR3 bases: TGTGCCAGCAGAGAGGTCTCGGGGACCGGGGAGCTGTTTTTT. The J gene is TRBJ2-2, the V gene TRBV6-5; D is possibly TRBD2 (5 bases). Germline-derived CDR1 and CDR2 are MNHEY and SVGAGI. The CDR3 is 14 residues long. The germline V and J ends were trimmed by 6 bases and 5 bases, with 13 bases remaining between them.

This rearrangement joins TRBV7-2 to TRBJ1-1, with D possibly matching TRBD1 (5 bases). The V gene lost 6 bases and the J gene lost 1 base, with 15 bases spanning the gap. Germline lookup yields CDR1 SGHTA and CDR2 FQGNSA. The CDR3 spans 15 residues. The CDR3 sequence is CASSQGGSRNTEAFF. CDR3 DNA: TGTGCCAGCAGTCAGGGAGGGAGTAGGAACACTGAAGCTTTCTTT.

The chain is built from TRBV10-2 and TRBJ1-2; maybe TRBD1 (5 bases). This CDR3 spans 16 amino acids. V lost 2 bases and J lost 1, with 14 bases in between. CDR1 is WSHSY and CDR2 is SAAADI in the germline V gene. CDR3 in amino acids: CASSEAGQALNYGYTF. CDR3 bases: TGCGCCAGCAGTGAGGCGGGGCAGGCCCTTAACTATGGCTACACCTTC.

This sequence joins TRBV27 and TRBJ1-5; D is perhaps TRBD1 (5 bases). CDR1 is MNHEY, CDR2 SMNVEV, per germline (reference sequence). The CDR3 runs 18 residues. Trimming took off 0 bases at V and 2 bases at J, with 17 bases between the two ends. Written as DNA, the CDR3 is TGTGCCAGCAGTTTATCAGTTGGGGGGGTGGGGGGCAATCAGCCCCAGCATTTT. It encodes CASSLSVGGVGGNQPQHF.

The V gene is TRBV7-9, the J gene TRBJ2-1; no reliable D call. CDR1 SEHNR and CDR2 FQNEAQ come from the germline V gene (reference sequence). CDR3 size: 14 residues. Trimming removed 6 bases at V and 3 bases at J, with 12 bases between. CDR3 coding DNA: TGTGCCAGCAGACCTGGTGGCGGCTACAATGAGCAGTTCTTC. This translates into CASRPGGGYNEQFF.

The CDR3 protein is CASSFPGQEGYEQYF. In DNA form, the CDR3 reads TGTGCCAGCAGTTTTCCCGGACAGGAAGGCTACGAGCAGTACTTC. The V gene is TRBV6-6, the J gene TRBJ2-5, with TRBD1 matching over 7 bases. The assigned J gene may be wrong: the sequence end matches TRBJ2-7 better. Germline V gene sequence: CDR1 MNHNY, CDR2 SVGAGI (reference sequence). This CDR3 spans 15 amino acids.

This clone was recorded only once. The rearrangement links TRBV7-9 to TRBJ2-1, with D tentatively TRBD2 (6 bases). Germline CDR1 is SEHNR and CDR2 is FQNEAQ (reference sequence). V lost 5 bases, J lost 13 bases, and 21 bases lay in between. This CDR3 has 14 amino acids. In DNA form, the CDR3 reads TGTGCCAGCAGCCCCGGCGGGGAGTCGCTTGGTCAGTTCTTC. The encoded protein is CASSPGGESLGQFF.